The 13 T cell receptor beta chains below come from one sample, sequenced in a study of cytomegalovirus exposure and HLA in healthy donors. The PCR made use of 60 Vbeta and 13 Jbeta primers. Some clones are missing from TCRdb's copy, which holds only in-frame ones; the method was immunoSEQ multiplex PCR. The sample comprises about 130,000 clones, roughly two thirds of which are singletons, and roughly 1.6% rests with the top ten. Sequencing input: PBMCs. All receptors come from a man in his thirties or forties in good health and CMV-seropositive.

The chain employs TRBV4-1 and TRBJ2-1, with 9 bases fitting TRBD1. There are 16 residues in the CDR3. Germline trimming cut 5 bases from V and 6 bases from J; bases unmatched to any gene: 11. Germline CDR1 and CDR2: MGHRA and YSYEKL. CDR3 bases: TGCGCCAGCAGCTCACCGGGACAGGGTACAGGCAATGAGCAGTTCTTC. It is translated as CASSSPGQGTGNEQFF.

This clone was found a few times. The rearrangement joins TRBV10-2 to TRBJ2-3; 8 nucleotides agree with TRBD2. With V trimmed by 0 bases and J by 4 bases, 12 bases remained unmatched. This CDR3 has 18 amino acids. CDR1 and CDR2 from the germline V gene are WSHSY and SAAADI. The CDR3 here is CASSESIVPAGESDTQYF. The CDR3, as DNA: TGCGCCAGCAGTGAGTCGATAGTCCCAGCGGGAGAATCAGATACGCAGTATTTT.

J is TRBJ1-1 and V is TRBV19; TRBD1 might be the D (6 bases). V was shortened by 6 bases and J by 6 bases, with 17 bases between the two germline ends. The CDR3 totals 14 residues. Germline V gene sequence: CDR1 LNHDA, CDR2 SQIVND (reference sequence). The chain's CDR3 is CASSLTGLPPEAFF. DNA of the CDR3: TGTGCCAGTAGCTTAACAGGGCTCCCCCCTGAAGCTTTCTTT.

The chain combines TRBV2 with TRBJ2-1; D possibly corresponds to TRBD2 (5 bases). The CDR3 length is 13 residues. Per germline, CDR1 SNHLY and CDR2 FYNNEI. V dropped 7 bases and J dropped 1 base, with 8 bases sitting between them. This CDR3 is CASNRGSYNEQFF. CDR3 bases: TGTGCCAGCAATCGGGGATCCTACAATGAGCAGTTCTTC. The variable domain in full, completed from reference TRBV2 and TRBJ2-1, reads EPEVTQTPSHQVTQMGQEVILRCVPISNHLYFYWYRQILGQKVEFLVSFYNNEISEKSEIFDDQFSVERPDGSNFTLKIRSTKLEDSAMYFCASNRGSYNEQFFGPGTRLTVL.

The chain is built from TRBV29-1 and TRBJ2-1, with a tentative D call TRBD1 (5 bases). Trimming removed 7 bases at V and 4 bases at J, with 11 bases between. The CDR3 spans 12 residues. CDR1 is SQVTM, CDR2 ANQGSEA, per germline. This chain's CDR3 is CSADRSYNEQFF. Here the CDR3 DNA reads TGCAGCGCCGACAGATCTTACAATGAGCAGTTCTTC.

The J gene is TRBJ2-6, the V gene TRBV18; the D is unclear. The germline V gene encodes CDR1 KGHSH and CDR2 LQKENI. The CDR3 sequence is 15 residues long. The V gene lost 1 base and the J gene lost 2 bases, with 6 bases spanning the gap. The CDR3: CASSPRQAGANVLTF. Written as DNA, the CDR3 is TGTGCCAGCTCACCACGGCAGGCTGGGGCCAACGTCCTGACTTTC.

The chain has TRBV11-2 and TRBJ1-2, with D possibly being TRBD1 (5 bases). Trimming left V 1 base short and J 5 bases short, with 20 bases between. The length of the CDR3 is 17 residues. Germline V gene data show CDR1 as SGHAT and CDR2 as FQNNGV. DNA for the CDR3: TGTGCCAGCAGCTTAGGGTCAGGGCCCGTGGGGAGGTATGGCTACACCTTC. It encodes CASSLGSGPVGRYGYTF. Full variable domain (remainder filled in from reference TRBV11-2 and TRBJ1-2): EAGVAQSPRYKIIEKRQSVAFWCNPISGHATLYWYQQILGQGPKLLIQFQNNGVVDDSQLPKDRFSAERLKGVDSTLKIQPAKLEDSAVYLCASSLGSGPVGRYGYTFGSGTRLTVV.

The chain's CDR3 is CASSGLGQAIDTQYF. CDR3 sequence (DNA): TGTGCCAGCAGCGGATTGGGACAGGCGATCGATACGCAGTATTTT. This chain uses TRBV7-9 with TRBJ2-3; TRBD1 agrees at 8 bases. Germline loops: CDR1 SEHNR, CDR2 FQNEAQ (reference sequence). The CDR3 consists of 15 residues. The V segment lost 5 bases and the J segment 6 bases; nucleotides outside the gene matches: 10.

This chain links TRBV29-1 with TRBJ1-1; a possible D gene is TRBD1 (6 bases). Germline V gene sequence: CDR1 SQVTM, CDR2 ANQGSEA. Trimming removed 5 bases from V and 4 bases from J, with 20 bases in between. This CDR3 comprises 15 residues. Here the CDR3 reads CSVSPAGGHGTEAFF. In DNA form, the CDR3 reads TGCAGCGTTTCTCCCGCGGGGGGGCACGGCACTGAAGCTTTCTTT. Supplemented by reference TRBV29-1 and TRBJ1-1, the full variable domain reads SAVISQKPSRDICQRGTSLTIQCQVDSQVTMMFWYRQQPGQSLTLIATANQGSEATYESGFVIDKFPISRPNLTFSTLTVSNMSPEDSSIYLCSVSPAGGHGTEAFFGQGTRLTVV.

The chain couples TRBV5-1 to TRBJ2-7, with TRBD2 as a possible D gene (5 bases). Germline CDR1 reads SGHRS; CDR2 reads YFSETQ. The CDR3 spans 16 residues. V dropped 4 bases and J dropped 0 bases, with 17 bases sitting between them. The CDR3 bases are TGCGCCAGCAGCATTCACGGACTGGAGGACTCCTACGAGCAGTACTTC. This translates into CASSIHGLEDSYEQYF.

This clone was seen a single time. In this CDR3 the conserved last residue, phenylalanine or tryptophan, is missing, so a read error is likely. No DNA is shown, since the ends of the CDR3 on it are uncertain; the CDR3 is the one TCRdb lists. Other nucleotide sequences from this sample produce the same CDR3. V gene TRBV11-2 combines with J gene TRBJ2-7; the D call TRBD1 from the table was never checked on the DNA. With termini counted, the CDR3 has 11 amino acids. Germline V lookup: CDR1 SGHAT, CDR2 FQNNGV. The CDR3 spells CASSQDRGPVL.

This clone came up a few times. This sequence joins TRBV7-2 and TRBJ2-3; D uncertain. The germline CDR1 and CDR2 sequences are SGHTA and FQGNSA. The CDR3 is made up of 13 amino acids. V was pared by 2 bases and J by 4 bases, with 7 bases between. CDR3 coding DNA: TGTGCCAGCAGCTTACAGTTCTCAGATACGCAGTATTTT. It translates to CASSLQFSDTQYF.

The chain couples TRBV7-9 to TRBJ1-1; TRBD1 agrees at 11 bases. This CDR3 region has 15 residues. Germline CDR1 reads SEHNR; CDR2 reads FQNEAQ (reference sequence). V trimming: 5 bases; J trimming: 0 bases; junction bases outside the gene matches: 2. This CDR3 is CASSPGQGVNTEAFF. The DNA of the CDR3 is TGTGCCAGCAGCCCGGGACAGGGGGTGAACACTGAAGCTTTCTTT. The variable domain in full, with the rest retrieved from reference TRBV7-9 and TRBJ1-1, is DTGVSQNPRHKITKRGQNVTFRCDPISEHNRLYWYRQTLGQGPEFLTYFQNEAQLEKSRLLSDRFSAERPKGSFSTLEIQRTEQGDSAMYLCASSPGQGVNTEAFFGQGTRLTVV.